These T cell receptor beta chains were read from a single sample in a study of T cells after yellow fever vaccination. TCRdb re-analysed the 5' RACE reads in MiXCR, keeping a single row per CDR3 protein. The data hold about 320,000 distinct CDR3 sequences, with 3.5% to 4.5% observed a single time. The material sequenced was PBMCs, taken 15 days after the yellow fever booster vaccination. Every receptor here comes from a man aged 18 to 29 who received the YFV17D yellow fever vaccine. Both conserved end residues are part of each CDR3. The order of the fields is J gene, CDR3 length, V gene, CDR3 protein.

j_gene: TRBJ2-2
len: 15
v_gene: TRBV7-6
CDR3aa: CASSFRGAETGELFF

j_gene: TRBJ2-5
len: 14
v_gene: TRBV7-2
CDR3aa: CASSLLALDETQYF

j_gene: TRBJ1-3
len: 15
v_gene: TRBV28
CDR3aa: CASSLAVRSGNTIYF

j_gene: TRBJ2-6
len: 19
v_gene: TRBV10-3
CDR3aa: CAITDGQGSASSGANVLTF

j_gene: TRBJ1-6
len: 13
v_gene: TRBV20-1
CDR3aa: CSARDRWNSPLHF

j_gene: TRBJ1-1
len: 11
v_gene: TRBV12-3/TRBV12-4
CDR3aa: CASAKRGEAFF

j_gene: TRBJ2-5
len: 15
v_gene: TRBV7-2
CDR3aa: CASSPSRTGPGTQYF

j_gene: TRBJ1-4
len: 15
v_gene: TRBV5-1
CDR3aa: CASSYTGQAVEKLFF

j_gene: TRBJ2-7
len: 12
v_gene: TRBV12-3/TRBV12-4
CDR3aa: CASGWTGMNWYF

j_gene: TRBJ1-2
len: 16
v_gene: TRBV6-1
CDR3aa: CASSPRPSQTNYGYTF

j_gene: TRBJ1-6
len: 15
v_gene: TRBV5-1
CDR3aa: CASSLDRVYNSPLHF

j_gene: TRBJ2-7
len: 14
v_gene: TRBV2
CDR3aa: CASSARAGGLEQYF

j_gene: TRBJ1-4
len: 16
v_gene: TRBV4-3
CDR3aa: CASSQEYSGSNEKLFF

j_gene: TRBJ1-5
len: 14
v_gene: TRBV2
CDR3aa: CASSDQGIRQPQHF

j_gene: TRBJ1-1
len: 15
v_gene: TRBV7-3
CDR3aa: CASSPPPPEGGEAFF

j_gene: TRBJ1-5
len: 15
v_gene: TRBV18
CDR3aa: CASSRTGGFDQPQHF